A single sample gave rise to the 11 T cell receptor beta chains below, sequenced in a study of cytomegalovirus exposure and HLA in healthy donors. The PCR contained 60 Vbeta and 13 Jbeta primers. Only in-frame clones appear in the TCRdb table, and some are missing; sequencing was by immunoSEQ multiplex PCR. The sample consists of about 140,000 clones, more than 65% of them appearing once. Sequencing input: PBMCs. The receptors originated from a woman aged 25-40 years in good health and CMV-seronegative.

The chain couples TRBV5-6 to TRBJ1-5; 9 nucleotides align to TRBD1. Trimming removed 4 bases from V and 6 bases from J; junction bases left unmatched: 8. Germline V gene data show CDR1 as SGHDT and CDR2 as YYEEEE. The CDR3 runs 15 residues. The CDR3 here is CASSRTGGGGQPQHF. The CDR3 DNA reads as TGTGCCAGCAGCAGAACAGGGGGCGGGGGTCAGCCCCAGCATTTT.

This chain uses TRBV6-6 with TRBJ1-5, with D tentatively TRBD1 (6 bases). This CDR3 has 14 residues. Per germline, CDR1 MNHNY and CDR2 SVGAGI (reference sequence). V lost 5 bases and J lost 7, with 15 bases in between. CDR3 DNA sequence: TGTGCCAGCAGTCGCGGGCGGGGGGCCCAGCCCCAGCATTTT. This sequence encodes CASSRGRGAQPQHF.

The CDR3 sequence is CASRGGVGANVLTF. The CDR3 coding sequence is TGTGCCAGCAGAGGAGGGGTTGGGGCCAACGTCCTGACTTTC. The rearrangement links TRBV28 to TRBJ2-6, with D perhaps matching TRBD2 (6 bases). Trimming pared 6 bases from V and 3 bases from J, leaving 9 bases between. The CDR3 contains 14 residues. From germline, CDR1 is MDHEN and CDR2 SYDVKM.

This clone was detected once. The V call is TRBV6-8, the J call TRBJ2-5; 7 bases match TRBD2. From germline, CDR1 is MNHGY and CDR2 SAAAGT. CDR3 length: 14 amino acids. V lost 4 bases and J lost 6; bases outside the gene matches: 8. The CDR3 here is CASSLGGVRKTQYF. In DNA, the CDR3 is TGTGCCAGCAGTTTGGGGGGGGTAAGGAAGACCCAGTACTTC.

The chain recombines TRBV10-2 with TRBJ2-7, with unresolved D. The germline V gene encodes CDR1 WSHSY and CDR2 SAAADI. V was pared by 5 bases and J by 1 base, with 12 bases between. The CDR3 consists of 14 residues. In nucleotides, the CDR3 is TGCGCCAGCAGTCGAGCAGGCGAATCCTACGAGCAGTACGTC. Translated, it gives CASSRAGESYEQYV.

The CDR3 DNA sequence: TGCGCCAGCATCCCTCCTGGACTAGCGGGATTTTACGAGCAGTACGTC. Its protein is CASIPPGLAGFYEQYV. V and J are TRBV10-1 and TRBJ2-7; 12 bases are shared with TRBD2. V lost 7 bases to trimming and J lost 4 bases; unmatched junction nucleotides: 11. Germline V gene data show CDR1 as WNHNN and CDR2 as SYGVQD (reference sequence). This CDR3 spans 16 amino acids.

In its sample, this clone was seen a few times. The V and J genes are TRBV19 and TRBJ1-1; 8 bases agree with TRBD1. Germline V gene data show CDR1 as LNHDA and CDR2 as SQIVND (reference sequence). The V gene end was trimmed by 4 bases and the J gene end by 1 base; junction bases not matched to a gene: 8. The length of the CDR3 is 16 residues. The CDR3 DNA is TGTGCCAGTAGTAAACTCGTAGGGACAGGGAACACTGAAGCTTTCTTT. Its protein product is CASSKLVGTGNTEAFF.

This clone has only a few counts. The chain links TRBV5-8 to TRBJ2-3; 9 positions match TRBD2. V shed 3 bases and J 1 base; nucleotides not matched to a gene: 6. From germline, CDR1 is SGHTS and CDR2 YDEGEE. The CDR3 extends over 16 amino acids. CDR3 in DNA: TGTGCCAGCAGCTCGGGGGCTAGCGGGGGCACAGATACGCAGTATTTT. The encoded protein is CASSSGASGGTDTQYF.

Here the CDR3 reads CASTSFGTQTYEQYV. The CDR3 region has the DNA TGTGCCAGCACCAGCTTCGGGACTCAAACCTACGAGCAGTACGTC. The chain carries TRBV28 and TRBJ2-7; D is perhaps TRBD2 (6 bases). Trimming left V 7 bases short and J 2 bases short, with 18 bases between. Germline CDR1 is MDHEN and CDR2 is SYDVKM. This CDR3 contains 15 residues.

This chain joins TRBV28 and TRBJ2-7; 7 nucleotides match TRBD1. V shed 6 bases and J 2 bases; nucleotides not matched to a gene: 7. CDR3 length: 14 amino acids. CDR1 MDHEN and CDR2 SYDVKM come from the germline V gene. The CDR3 coding sequence is TGTGCCAGCAGGGTGACAGGGACCACCTACGAGCAGTACTTC. Protein: CASRVTGTTYEQYF.

J is TRBJ2-6 and V is TRBV7-9; 7 bases agree with TRBD2. Germline V gene data show CDR1 as SEHNR and CDR2 as FQNEAQ (reference sequence). The CDR3 spans 14 residues. The J segment lost 9 bases and the V segment lost 6 bases, leaving 8 bases of the junction unmatched. The CDR3: CASRPTGGSNVLTF. CDR3 nucleotide sequence: TGTGCCAGCAGGCCCACGGGGGGAAGCAACGTCCTGACTTTC.